The entry below describes one TCR beta chain. Its target is not known. The record originates from a study of T cell responses to AZD1222 COVID-19 vaccine. The CDR3 has 13 amino acids. V lost 2 bases and J lost 7; bases outside the gene matches: 3. Germline V gene sequence: CDR1 GTSNPN, CDR2 SVGIG (reference sequence). Produced via immunoSEQ multiplex PCR; TCRdb's table is partial and in-frame only. The sample has under 200,000 clones; approximately 90% are singletons. Second doses at about 4 or about 12 weeks were pooled. Whole-study findings and limits: Baseline serostatus was positive in only six AZD1222 recipients.

The chain has TRBV30 and TRBJ2-2; 8 bases match TRBD1. Specimen: peripheral blood, collected 28 days after the second AZD1222 dose. The clonotype originates from an adult who received the AZD1222 COVID-19 vaccine. The CDR3 sequence: CAWSSGGHGELFF. DNA for the CDR3: TGTGCCTGGAGTTCAGGGGGCCACGGGGAGCTGTTTTTT. Full variable domain (missing parts from reference TRBV30 and TRBJ2-2): SQTIHQWPATLVQPVGSPLSLECTVEGTSNPNLYWYRQAAGRGLQLLFYSVGIGQISSEVPQNLSASRPQDRQFILSSKKLLLSDSGFYLCAWSSGGHGELFFGEGSRLTVL.